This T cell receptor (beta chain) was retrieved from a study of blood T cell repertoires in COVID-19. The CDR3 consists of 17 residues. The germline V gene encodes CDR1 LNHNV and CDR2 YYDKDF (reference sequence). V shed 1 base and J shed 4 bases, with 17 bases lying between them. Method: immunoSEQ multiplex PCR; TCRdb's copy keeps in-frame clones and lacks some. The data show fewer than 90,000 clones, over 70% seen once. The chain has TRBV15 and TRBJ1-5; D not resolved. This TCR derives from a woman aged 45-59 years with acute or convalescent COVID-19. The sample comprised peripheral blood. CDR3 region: CATSRVRGRVLNQPQHF. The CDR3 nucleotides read TGTGCCACCAGCAGAGTACGCGGCAGAGTCCTAAATCAGCCCCAGCATTTT. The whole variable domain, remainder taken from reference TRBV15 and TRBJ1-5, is DAMVIQNPRYQVTQFGKPVTLSCSQTLNHNVMYWYQQKSSQAPKLLFHYYDKDFNNEADTPDNFQSRRPNTSFCFLDIRSPGLGDTAMYLCATSRVRGRVLNQPQHFGDGTRLSIL.